The 22 T cell receptor beta chains reported below all come from one sample, sequenced in a study of cytomegalovirus exposure and HLA in healthy donors. The primer mix had 60 Vbeta and 13 Jbeta primers. Produced via immunoSEQ multiplex PCR; TCRdb's table is partial and in-frame only. The data contain around 150,000 clones, 75% to 90% of them seen just once; the ten biggest clones take up approximately 2.1%. The sequenced sample was PBMCs. The origin of the receptors is a woman aged 18-29 years in good health and CMV-seronegative.

V usage is TRBV28 and J usage is TRBJ2-7; 7 positions match TRBD2. Per germline, CDR1 MDHEN and CDR2 SYDVKM. With 5 bases clipped from V and 2 bases from J, the junction kept 12 bases outside the gene matches. This CDR3 has 16 amino acids. CDR3 protein: CASSQRPGAGAYEQYF. In nucleotides, the CDR3 is TGTGCCAGCAGTCAGCGCCCCGGGGCGGGGGCCTACGAGCAGTACTTC.

Here the CDR3 DNA reads TGTGCCAGCAGTGGGGAGGGTTCCTACGAGCAGTACTTC. As protein: CASSGEGSYEQYF. The V and J genes are TRBV6-1 and TRBJ2-7, with TRBD2 identical over 7 bases. Losses at the gene ends were 4 bases for V and 1 base for J; bases not matched to a gene: 1. CDR3 length equals 13 residues. Germline V gene data show CDR1 as MNHNS and CDR2 as SASEGT.

This chain connects TRBV25-1 to TRBJ2-5; tentatively, D is TRBD2 (5 bases). This CDR3 is 16 amino acids long. Trimming removed 7 bases from V and 2 bases from J, with 20 bases in between. Germline loops: CDR1 MGHDK, CDR2 SYGVNS. The CDR3 here is CASTPVGVGQQETQYF. CDR3 nucleotide sequence: TGTGCCAGCACCCCAGTCGGGGTGGGCCAACAAGAGACCCAGTACTTC. Supplemented by reference TRBV25-1 and TRBJ2-5, the full variable domain reads EADIYQTPRYLVIGTGKKITLECSQTMGHDKMYWYQQDPGMELHLIHYSYGVNSTEKGDLSSESTVSRIRTEHFPLTLESARPSHTSQYLCASTPVGVGQQETQYFGPGTRLLVL.

V and J are TRBV6-5 and TRBJ2-2, with no clear D. Germline CDR1 is MNHEY and CDR2 is SVGAGI. CDR3 length equals 14 residues. The V and J ends lost 4 bases and 8 bases respectively, with 14 bases between them. CDR3 nucleotide sequence: TGTGCCAGCAGTTCTGCAGGCCCCTCGGGGGAGCTGTTTTTT. Its protein product is CASSSAGPSGELFF.

This clone was seen only a few times. The gene calls are TRBV2 and TRBJ2-7, with D perhaps matching TRBD2 (5 bases). The CDR3 runs 12 residues. The V gene lost 7 bases and the J gene lost 5 bases, with 12 bases spanning the gap. The germline V gene encodes CDR1 SNHLY and CDR2 FYNNEI. The CDR3 nucleotides read TGTGCCAGCACCTGGAACGGGGACGAGCAGTACTTC. Protein product: CASTWNGDEQYF.

The chain combines TRBV7-8 with TRBJ1-6; 10 bases fit TRBD1. The CDR3 has 16 amino acids. The germline gives CDR1 SGHVS, CDR2 FQNEAQ. With 5 bases clipped from V and 6 bases from J, the junction kept 7 bases outside the gene matches. CDR3 coding DNA: TGTGCCAGCAGCCCGACAGGGGGCCGCGGTAATTCACCCCTCCACTTT. Its translation: CASSPTGGRGNSPLHF.

This clone was counted only a few times. The chain has TRBV5-1 and TRBJ2-1, with 10 bases aligning to TRBD1. The CDR3 is made up of 16 amino acids. J was trimmed by 7 bases and V by 4 bases; bases with no gene match: 11. Germline values: CDR1 SGHRS, CDR2 YFSETQ. In nucleotides, the CDR3 is TGCGCCAGCAGCGGGGGGACAGGGGCCGTCTCTAATGAGCAGTTCTTC. It is translated as CASSGGTGAVSNEQFF.

This sequence joins TRBV28 and TRBJ1-2; D perhaps matches TRBD1 (6 bases). V lost 2 bases to trimming and J lost 0 bases, with 22 bases between them. This CDR3 contains 19 residues. Germline V gene data show CDR1 as MDHEN and CDR2 as SYDVKM. The CDR3: CASSLRTKGVKGANYGYTF. Here the CDR3 DNA reads TGTGCCAGCAGTTTACGAACGAAAGGGGTGAAGGGGGCTAACTATGGCTACACCTTC.

V is TRBV6-5 and J is TRBJ2-3; 7 bases agree with TRBD1. Per the germline V gene, CDR1 is MNHEY and CDR2 is SVGAGI. V shed 2 bases and J 4 bases; nucleotides not matched to a gene: 6. CDR3 length: 15 residues. The CDR3 is CASSYADRDADTQYF. In DNA, the CDR3 is TGTGCCAGCAGTTACGCCGACAGGGATGCAGATACGCAGTATTTT.

The chain is built from TRBV10-3 and TRBJ2-5, with 7 positions matching TRBD2. The end of the DNA aligns better with TRBJ2-7, so the J call may be wrong. Germline values: CDR1 ENHRY, CDR2 SYGVKD. CDR3 length: 14 amino acids. The chain's CDR3 is CAIRDSGGSYEQYF. CDR3 nucleotides: TGTGCCATCCGCGACTCGGGGGGTTCCTACGAGCAGTACTTC.

V and J are TRBV4-2 and TRBJ2-7; 7 nucleotides agree with TRBD2. The CDR3 is 16 residues long. Trimming cost V 0 bases and J 4 bases; bases outside gene matches: 9. Germline loops: CDR1 LGHNA, CDR2 YNFKEQ. Here the CDR3 reads CASSQDLLAERYEQYF. For the CDR3, the DNA is TGTGCCAGCAGCCAAGATCTCCTAGCGGAGCGATACGAGCAGTACTTC.

This chain connects TRBV7-3 to TRBJ1-1, with 12 bases lining up with TRBD1. In germline, CDR1 is SGHTA, CDR2 FQGTGA. The length of the CDR3 is 19 residues. V dropped 3 bases and J dropped 5; count of bases not matched to a gene: 16. DNA of the CDR3: TGTGCCAGCAGCTTCTTTTCTTGGGACAGGGGGCAGGAAGAAACTGAAGCTTTCTTT. As protein: CASSFFSWDRGQEETEAFF.

This chain uses TRBV30 with TRBJ2-7; 8 bases align to TRBD1. This CDR3 has 13 residues. The junction had 9 bases not matched to a gene; V was cut back by 7 bases and J by 4 bases. Looked up from germline, CDR1 is GTSNPN and CDR2 is SVGIG (reference sequence). In DNA, the CDR3 is TGTGCCTCCAACAGGGGGAACGGGTACGAGCAGTACTTC. Translated: CASNRGNGYEQYF. The complete variable domain, with remaining parts taken from reference TRBV30 and TRBJ2-7, reads SQTIHQWPATLVQPVGSPLSLECTVEGTSNPNLYWYRQAAGRGLQLLFYSVGIGQISSEVPQNLSASRPQDRQFILSSKKLLLSDSGFYLCASNRGNGYEQYFGPGTRLTVT.

This chain joins TRBV19 and TRBJ2-3; 9 bases are a match to TRBD1. Unmatched junction bases numbered 10, after V lost 6 bases and J lost 3 bases. This CDR3 has 16 residues. The germline V gene encodes CDR1 LNHDA and CDR2 SQIVND (reference sequence). The CDR3 DNA follows: TGTGCCAGTAGGGACAGGGCCGGGACAGGGACAGATACGCAGTATTTT. The encoded protein is CASRDRAGTGTDTQYF.

This clone came up a few times. The chain couples TRBV18 to TRBJ1-6; 9 bases map to TRBD1. In germline, CDR1 is KGHSH, CDR2 LQKENI. CDR3 size: 13 residues. Trimming removed 8 bases from V and 8 bases from J; junction bases left unmatched: 4. The CDR3 sequence: CASRGQGDSPLHF. For the CDR3, the DNA is TGTGCCAGCAGGGGACAGGGAGATTCACCCCTCCACTTT.

This chain joins TRBV7-9 and TRBJ1-6, with D tentatively TRBD1 (6 bases). Trimming left V 1 base short and J 2 bases short, with 6 bases between. The CDR3 extends over 15 amino acids. Germline CDR1 SEHNR, CDR2 FQNEAQ (reference sequence). DNA of the CDR3: TGTGCCAGCAGCTTAGGACAGGCCTATAATTCACCCCTCCACTTT. It encodes CASSLGQAYNSPLHF.

The V gene is TRBV4-1, the J gene TRBJ1-4; TRBD1 might be the D (5 bases). Germline V CDR1 and CDR2: MGHRA, YSYEKL. This CDR3 is built from 15 residues. V dropped 7 bases and J dropped 4 bases, with 16 bases sitting between them. CDR3 DNA: TGCGCCAGCACCAGACAGACACAAATTAATGAAAAACTGTTTTTT. Translation: CASTRQTQINEKLFF.

V usage is TRBV5-1 and J usage is TRBJ1-5, with D uncertain. V lost 2 bases to trimming and J lost 1 base, with 10 bases between them. Germline V gene sequence: CDR1 SGHRS, CDR2 YFSETQ. This CDR3 spans 15 amino acids. This chain's CDR3 is CASSLEGLSNQPQHF. For the CDR3, the DNA is TGCGCCAGCAGCTTAGAGGGTTTGAGCAATCAGCCCCAGCATTTT.

The rearrangement joins TRBV7-2 to TRBJ1-6; 7 positions match TRBD1. The germline CDR1 and CDR2 sequences are SGHTA and FQGNSA. The CDR3 covers 14 residues. The V gene end was trimmed by 5 bases and the J gene end by 6 bases; junction bases not matched to a gene: 4. CDR3 DNA sequence: TGTGCCAGCAGCCAACAGGGGTTTAATTCACCCCTCCACTTT. This sequence encodes CASSQQGFNSPLHF.

V and J are TRBV7-9 and TRBJ2-4; TRBD1 matches at 7 bases. Germline-derived CDR1 and CDR2 are SEHNR and FQNEAQ (reference sequence). The V segment lost 1 base and the J segment 8 bases; nucleotides outside the gene matches: 5. This CDR3 region has 14 residues. The CDR3 loop is CASSLETGSDIQYF. The CDR3 region has the DNA TGTGCCAGCAGCTTAGAGACAGGGTCCGACATTCAGTACTTC.

CDR3 protein: CASSLTTGDLSYEQYF. For the CDR3, the DNA is TGTGCCAGCAGCTTGACGACAGGCGACCTCTCCTACGAGCAGTACTTC. The chain uses TRBV7-6 and TRBJ2-7, with D perhaps matching TRBD1 (6 bases). Trimming stripped 3 bases from V and 0 bases from J, with 15 bases between. In germline, CDR1 is SGHVS, CDR2 FNYEAQ. The CDR3 loop spans 16 amino acids.

The V and J genes are TRBV12-2 and TRBJ2-5; the D call TRBD1 from the table was never checked on the DNA. TRBV12-2 is described as a pseudogene. This CDR3 region has 15 residues. The CDR3 region is CASRLARQGGETQYF. The DNA for the CDR3 is TGTGCAAGTCGCTTAGCGCGACAGGGCGGGGAGACCCAGTACTTC.